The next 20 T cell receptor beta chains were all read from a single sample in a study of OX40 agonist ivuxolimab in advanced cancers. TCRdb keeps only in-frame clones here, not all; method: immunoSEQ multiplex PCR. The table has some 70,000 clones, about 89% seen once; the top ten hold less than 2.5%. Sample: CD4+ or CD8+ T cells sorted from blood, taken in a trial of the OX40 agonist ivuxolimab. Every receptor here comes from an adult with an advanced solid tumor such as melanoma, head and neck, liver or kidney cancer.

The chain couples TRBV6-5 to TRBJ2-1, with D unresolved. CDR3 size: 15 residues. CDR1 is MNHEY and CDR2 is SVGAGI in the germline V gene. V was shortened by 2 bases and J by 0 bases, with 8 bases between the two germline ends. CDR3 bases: TGTGCCAGCAGTTACCTGGCGAGCTCCTACAATGAGCAGTTCTTC. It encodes CASSYLASSYNEQFF.

The CDR3, as DNA: TGTGCCAGCGGGCAATCTGGGGCCAACGTCCTGACTTTC. Translation: CASGQSGANVLTF. The genes are TRBV19 and TRBJ2-6; unclear D gene. Germline CDR1 LNHDA, CDR2 SQIVND (reference sequence). V lost 9 bases, J lost 1 base, and 7 bases lay in between. The CDR3 is made up of 13 amino acids. The full variable domain, completed using reference TRBV19 and TRBJ2-6, is DGGITQSPKYLFRKEGQNVTLSCEQNLNHDAMYWYRQDPGQGLRLIYYSQIVNDFQKGDIAEGYSVSREKKESFPLTVTSAQKNPTAFYLCASGQSGANVLTFGAGSRLTVL.

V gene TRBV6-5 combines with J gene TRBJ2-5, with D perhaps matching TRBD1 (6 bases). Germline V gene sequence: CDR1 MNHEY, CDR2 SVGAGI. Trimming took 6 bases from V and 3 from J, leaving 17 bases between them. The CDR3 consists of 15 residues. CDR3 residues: CASRHLRGWEETQYF. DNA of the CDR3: TGTGCCAGCAGGCACCTCAGGGGTTGGGAAGAGACCCAGTACTTC.

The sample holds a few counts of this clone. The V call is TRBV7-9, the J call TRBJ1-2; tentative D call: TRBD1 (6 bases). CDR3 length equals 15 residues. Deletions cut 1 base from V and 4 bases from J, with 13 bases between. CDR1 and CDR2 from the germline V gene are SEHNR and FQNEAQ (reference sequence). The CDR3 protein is CASSLDSGTLYGYTF. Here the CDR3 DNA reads TGTGCCAGCAGCTTAGATTCAGGGACACTCTATGGCTACACCTTC.

CDR3 residues: CASTLSDGRTYEQYF. The CDR3 DNA reads TGTGCCAGCACCCTTAGTGACGGGCGAACCTACGAGCAGTACTTC. The chain has TRBV7-9 and TRBJ2-7; D gene ambiguous. The CDR3 runs 15 residues. Germline values: CDR1 SEHNR, CDR2 FQNEAQ (reference sequence). The V end was cut by 7 bases, the J end by 2 bases, with 18 bases between.

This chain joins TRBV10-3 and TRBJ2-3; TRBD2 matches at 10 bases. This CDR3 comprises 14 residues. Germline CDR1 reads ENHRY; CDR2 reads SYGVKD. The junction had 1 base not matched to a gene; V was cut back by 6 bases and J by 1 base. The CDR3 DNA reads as TGTGCCATCAGAGCGGGGGGGGGCACAGATACGCAGTATTTT. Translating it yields CAIRAGGGTDTQYF.

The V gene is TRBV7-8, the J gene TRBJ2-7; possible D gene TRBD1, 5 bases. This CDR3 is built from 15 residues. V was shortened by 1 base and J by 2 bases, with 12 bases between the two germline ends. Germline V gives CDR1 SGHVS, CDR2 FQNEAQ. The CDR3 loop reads CASSLVYRPTYEQYF. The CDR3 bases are TGTGCCAGCAGCTTAGTCTACAGGCCTACCTACGAGCAGTACTTC.

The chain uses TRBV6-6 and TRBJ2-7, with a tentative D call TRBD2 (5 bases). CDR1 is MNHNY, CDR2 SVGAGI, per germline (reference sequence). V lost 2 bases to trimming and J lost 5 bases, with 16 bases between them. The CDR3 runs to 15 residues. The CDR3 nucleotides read TGTGCCAGCAGTTACCTTCCGGGTGCGAGGGACGAGCAGTACTTC. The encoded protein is CASSYLPGARDEQYF.

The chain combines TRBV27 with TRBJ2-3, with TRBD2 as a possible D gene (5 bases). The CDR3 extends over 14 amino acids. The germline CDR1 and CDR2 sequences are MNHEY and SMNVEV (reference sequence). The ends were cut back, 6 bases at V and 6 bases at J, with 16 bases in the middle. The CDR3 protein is CASSTRAVPDTQYF. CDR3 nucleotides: TGTGCCAGCAGCACTAGAGCCGTCCCGGATACGCAGTATTTT.

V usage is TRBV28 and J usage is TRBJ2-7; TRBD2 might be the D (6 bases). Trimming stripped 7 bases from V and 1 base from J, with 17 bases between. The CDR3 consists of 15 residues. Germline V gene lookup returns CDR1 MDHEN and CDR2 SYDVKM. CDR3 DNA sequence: TGTGCCAGCAATCCTCTGGGGACTGGGTCCTACGAGCAGTACTTC. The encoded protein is CASNPLGTGSYEQYF.

The CDR3 is CASSLEPTRDYGYTF. CDR3 DNA: TGCGCCAGCAGCTTGGAACCCACCAGGGACTATGGCTACACCTTC. The rearrangement uses TRBV5-1 and TRBJ1-2, with D maybe TRBD1 (5 bases). The V and J ends lost 0 bases and 3 bases respectively, with 12 bases between them. Germline V gene data show CDR1 as SGHRS and CDR2 as YFSETQ. This CDR3 region has 15 residues. The full variable domain, rest sourced from reference TRBV5-1 and TRBJ1-2, is KAGVTQTPRYLIKTRGQQVTLSCSPISGHRSVSWYQQTPGQGLQFLFEYFSETQRNKGNFPGRFSGRQFSNSRSEMNVSTLELGDSALYLCASSLEPTRDYGYTFGSGTRLTVV.

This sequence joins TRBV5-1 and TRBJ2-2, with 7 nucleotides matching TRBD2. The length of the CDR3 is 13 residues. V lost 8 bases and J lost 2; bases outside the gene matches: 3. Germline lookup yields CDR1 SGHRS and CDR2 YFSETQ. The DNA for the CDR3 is TGCGCCAGTAAGCGGGACAACACCGGGGAGCTGTTTTTT. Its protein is CASKRDNTGELFF.

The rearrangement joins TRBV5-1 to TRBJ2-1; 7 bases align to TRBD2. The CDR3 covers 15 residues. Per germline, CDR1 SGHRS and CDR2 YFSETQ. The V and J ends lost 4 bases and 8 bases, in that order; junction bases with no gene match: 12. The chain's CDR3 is CASSLPSGEGDEQFF. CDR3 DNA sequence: TGCGCCAGCAGCCTTCCTAGCGGCGAGGGCGATGAGCAGTTCTTC.

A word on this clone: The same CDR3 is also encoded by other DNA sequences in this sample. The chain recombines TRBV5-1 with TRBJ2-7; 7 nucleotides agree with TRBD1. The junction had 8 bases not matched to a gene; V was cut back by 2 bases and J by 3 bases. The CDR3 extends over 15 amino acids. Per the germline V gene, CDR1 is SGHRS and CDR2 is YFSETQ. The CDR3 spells CASSLEGGSYYEQYF. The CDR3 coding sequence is TGCGCCAGCAGCTTAGAAGGGGGCTCCTACTACGAGCAGTACTTC.

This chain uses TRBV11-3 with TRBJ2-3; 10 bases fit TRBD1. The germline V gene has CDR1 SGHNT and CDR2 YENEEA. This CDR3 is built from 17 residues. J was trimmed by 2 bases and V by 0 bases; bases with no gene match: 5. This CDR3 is CASSLEGTGAYTDTQYF. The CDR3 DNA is TGTGCCAGCAGCTTAGAAGGGACAGGGGCCTACACAGATACGCAGTATTTT. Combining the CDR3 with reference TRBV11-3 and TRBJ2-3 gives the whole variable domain EAGVVQSPRYKIIEKKQPVAFWCNPISGHNTLYWYLQNLGQGPELLIRYENEEAVDDSQLPKDRFSAERLKGVDSTLKIQPAELGDSAVYLCASSLEGTGAYTDTQYFGPGTRLTVL.

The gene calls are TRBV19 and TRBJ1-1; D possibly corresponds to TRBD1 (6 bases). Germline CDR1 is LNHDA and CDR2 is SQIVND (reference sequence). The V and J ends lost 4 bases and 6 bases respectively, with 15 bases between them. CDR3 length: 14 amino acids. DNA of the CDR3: TGTGCCAGTAGTACTCCACGAGGGGGGCCTGAAGCTTTCTTT. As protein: CASSTPRGGPEAFF.

CDR3 bases: TGTGCCAGCAGCTTAGCAGGGGTGAAGACCCAGTACTTC. Its translation is CASSLAGVKTQYF. V and J are TRBV7-9 and TRBJ2-5; D is perhaps TRBD1 (5 bases). The CDR3 covers 13 residues. Trimming left V 0 bases short and J 6 bases short, with 8 bases between. Germline V gene sequence: CDR1 SEHNR, CDR2 FQNEAQ (reference sequence).

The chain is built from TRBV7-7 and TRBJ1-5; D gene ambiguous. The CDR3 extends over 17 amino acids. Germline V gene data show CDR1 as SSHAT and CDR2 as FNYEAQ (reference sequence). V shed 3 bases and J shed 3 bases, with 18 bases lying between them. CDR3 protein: CASSFSRRVRNNQPQHF. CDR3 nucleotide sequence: TGTGCCAGCAGCTTTAGCCGTAGGGTGAGGAACAATCAGCCCCAGCATTTT.

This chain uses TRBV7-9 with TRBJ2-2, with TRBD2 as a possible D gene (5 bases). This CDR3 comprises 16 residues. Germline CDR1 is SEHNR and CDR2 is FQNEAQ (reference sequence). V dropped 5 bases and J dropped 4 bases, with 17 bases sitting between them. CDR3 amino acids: CASSPKIKAVTGELFF. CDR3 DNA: TGTGCCAGCAGCCCAAAAATCAAAGCGGTCACCGGGGAGCTGTTTTTT. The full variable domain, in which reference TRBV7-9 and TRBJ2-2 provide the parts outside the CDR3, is DTGVSQNPRHKITKRGQNVTFRCDPISEHNRLYWYRQTLGQGPEFLTYFQNEAQLEKSRLLSDRFSAERPKGSFSTLEIQRTEQGDSAMYLCASSPKIKAVTGELFFGEGSRLTVL.

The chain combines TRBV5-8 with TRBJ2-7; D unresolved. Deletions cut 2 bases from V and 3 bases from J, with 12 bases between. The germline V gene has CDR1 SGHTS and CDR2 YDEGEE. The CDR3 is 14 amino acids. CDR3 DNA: TGTGCCAGCAGCTTTCTGGGAAATAACTACGAGCAGTACTTC. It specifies CASSFLGNNYEQYF.